Described below is a single T cell receptor (beta chain) sequence and its context. Its specificity is not known. These data come from a study of T cell responses to AZD1222 COVID-19 vaccine. Sequencing used immunoSEQ multiplex PCR; TCRdb keeps in-frame clones, though not all of them. The data contain under 150,000 clones, approximately 92% of them singletons. The CDR3 spans 13 residues. CDR1 is SEHNR and CDR2 is FQNEAQ in the germline V gene (reference sequence). V lost 5 bases and J lost 7, with 12 bases in between. Study conclusions and caveats: All repertoire sampling was performed exclusively after the peak T cell response. Clonal diversity was possibly underestimated, and white British individuals and females predominated among donors. Following two doses of AZD1222, Spike-specific TCR breadth and depth rose. Across spike, vaccine-associated CD4 TCRs were found, dominant at 160-218 and 743-854.

The chain employs TRBV7-9 and TRBJ2-1, with D perhaps matching TRBD1 (5 bases). This specimen consisted of peripheral blood, obtained 28 days after the second AZD1222 dose. The source is an adult who received the AZD1222 COVID-19 vaccine. CDR3 loop: CASSPPGFNEQFF. The CDR3, as DNA: TGTGCCAGCAGCCCACCAGGGTTTAATGAGCAGTTCTTC.